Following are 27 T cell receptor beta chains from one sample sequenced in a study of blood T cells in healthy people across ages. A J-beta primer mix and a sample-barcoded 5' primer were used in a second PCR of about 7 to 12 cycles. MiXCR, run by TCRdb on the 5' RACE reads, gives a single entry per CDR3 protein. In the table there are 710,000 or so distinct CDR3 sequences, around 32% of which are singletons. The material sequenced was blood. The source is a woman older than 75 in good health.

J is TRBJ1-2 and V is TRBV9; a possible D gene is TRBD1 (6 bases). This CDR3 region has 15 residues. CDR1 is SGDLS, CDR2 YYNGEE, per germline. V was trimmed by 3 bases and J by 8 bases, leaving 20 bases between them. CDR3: CASSGDHRVSEGYTF. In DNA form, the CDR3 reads TGTGCCAGCAGCGGGGATCACAGGGTCTCGGAAGGCTACACCTTC.

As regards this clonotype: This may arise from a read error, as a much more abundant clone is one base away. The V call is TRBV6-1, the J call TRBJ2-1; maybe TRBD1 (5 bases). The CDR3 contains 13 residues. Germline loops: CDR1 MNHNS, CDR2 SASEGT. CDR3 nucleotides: TGTACCAGCCTGGGGCTCGTCTACAATGAGCAGTTCTTC. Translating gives CTSLGLVYNEQFF.

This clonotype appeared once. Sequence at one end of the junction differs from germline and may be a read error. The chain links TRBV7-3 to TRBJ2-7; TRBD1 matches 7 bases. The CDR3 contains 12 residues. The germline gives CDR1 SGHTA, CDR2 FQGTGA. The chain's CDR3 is CATSETGYEQYF. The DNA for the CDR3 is TGTGCCACCAGCGAGACAGGGTACGAGCAGTACTTC.

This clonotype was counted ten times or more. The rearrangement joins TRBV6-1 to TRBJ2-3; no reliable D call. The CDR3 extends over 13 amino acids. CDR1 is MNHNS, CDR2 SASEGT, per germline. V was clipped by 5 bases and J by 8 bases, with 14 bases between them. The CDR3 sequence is CASSPSLSGTQYF. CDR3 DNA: TGTGCCAGCAGTCCTTCTCTCAGTGGTACGCAGTATTTT.

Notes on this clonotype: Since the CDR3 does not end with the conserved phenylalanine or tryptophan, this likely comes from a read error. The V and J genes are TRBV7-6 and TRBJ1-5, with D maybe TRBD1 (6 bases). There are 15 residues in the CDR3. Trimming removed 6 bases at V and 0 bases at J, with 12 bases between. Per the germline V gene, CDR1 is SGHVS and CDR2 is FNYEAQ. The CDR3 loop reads CASRLGQNSNQPQHI. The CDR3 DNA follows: TGTGCCAGCAGGCTAGGACAGAATAGCAATCAGCCCCAGCATATT.

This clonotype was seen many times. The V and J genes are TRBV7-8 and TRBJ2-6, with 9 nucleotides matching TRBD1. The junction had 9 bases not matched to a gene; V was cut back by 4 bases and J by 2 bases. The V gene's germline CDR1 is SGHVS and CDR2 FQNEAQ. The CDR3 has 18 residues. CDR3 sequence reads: CASSSPGQGGPGANVLTF. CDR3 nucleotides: TGTGCCAGCAGCTCACCGGGACAGGGAGGGCCTGGGGCCAACGTCCTGACTTTC. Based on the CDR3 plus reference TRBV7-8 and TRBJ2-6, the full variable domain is GAGVSQSPRYKVAKRGQDVALRCDPISGHVSLFWYQQALGQGPEFLTYFQNEAQLDKSGLPSDRFFAERPEGSVSTLKIQRTQQEDSAVYLCASSSPGQGGPGANVLTFGAGSRLTVL.

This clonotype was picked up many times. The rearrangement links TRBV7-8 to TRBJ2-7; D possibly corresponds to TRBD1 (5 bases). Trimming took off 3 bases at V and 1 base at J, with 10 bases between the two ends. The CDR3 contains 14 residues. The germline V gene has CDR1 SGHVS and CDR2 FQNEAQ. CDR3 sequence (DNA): TGTGCCAGCAGCTTTAGGACACAGTCCTACGAGCAGTACTTC. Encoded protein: CASSFRTQSYEQYF.

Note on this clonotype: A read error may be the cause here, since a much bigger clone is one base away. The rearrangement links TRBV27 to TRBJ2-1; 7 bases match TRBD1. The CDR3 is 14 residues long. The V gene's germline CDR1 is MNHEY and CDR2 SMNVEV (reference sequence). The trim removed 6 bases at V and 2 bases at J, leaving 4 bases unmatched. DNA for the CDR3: TGTGCCAGCAGGCTGACAGGGCCCTACAATGAGCAGTTCTTC. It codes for CASRLTGPYNEQFF.

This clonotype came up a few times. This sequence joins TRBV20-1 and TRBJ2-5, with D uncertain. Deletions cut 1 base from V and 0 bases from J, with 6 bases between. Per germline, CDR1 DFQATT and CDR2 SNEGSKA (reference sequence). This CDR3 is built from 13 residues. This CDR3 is CSARGEYQETQYF. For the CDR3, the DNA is TGCAGTGCTAGAGGCGAATACCAAGAGACCCAGTACTTC.

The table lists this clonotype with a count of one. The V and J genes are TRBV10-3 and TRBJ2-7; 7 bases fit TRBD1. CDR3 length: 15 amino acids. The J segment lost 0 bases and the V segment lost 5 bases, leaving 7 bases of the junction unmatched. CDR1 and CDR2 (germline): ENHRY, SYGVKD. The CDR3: CAISKQGPSSYEQYF. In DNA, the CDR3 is TGTGCCATCAGTAAACAGGGGCCCAGCTCCTACGAGCAGTACTTC.

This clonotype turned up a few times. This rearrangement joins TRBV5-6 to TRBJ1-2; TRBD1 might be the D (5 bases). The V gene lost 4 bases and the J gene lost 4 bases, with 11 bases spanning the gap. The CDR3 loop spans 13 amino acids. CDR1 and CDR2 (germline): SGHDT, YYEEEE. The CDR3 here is CASSGRDGYGYTF. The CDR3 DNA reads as TGTGCCAGCAGCGGCCGGGACGGCTATGGCTACACCTTC.

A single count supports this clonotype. The CDR3 protein is CSVALAGITDTQYF. The CDR3 DNA is TGCAGCGTTGCGCTAGCGGGCATCACAGATACGCAGTATTTT. The chain joins TRBV29-1 to TRBJ2-3; 8 bases align to TRBD2. Germline CDR1 is SQVTM and CDR2 is ANQGSEA. The CDR3 spans 14 residues. V lost 4 bases, J lost 2 bases, and 5 bases stayed unmatched.

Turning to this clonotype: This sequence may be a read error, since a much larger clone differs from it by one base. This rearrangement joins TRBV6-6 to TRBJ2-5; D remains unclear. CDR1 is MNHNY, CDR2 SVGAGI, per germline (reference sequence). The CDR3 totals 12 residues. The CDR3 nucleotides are TGTACCAGCAGTTACCGGCAAGAGACCCAGTACTTC. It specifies CTSSYRQETQYF.

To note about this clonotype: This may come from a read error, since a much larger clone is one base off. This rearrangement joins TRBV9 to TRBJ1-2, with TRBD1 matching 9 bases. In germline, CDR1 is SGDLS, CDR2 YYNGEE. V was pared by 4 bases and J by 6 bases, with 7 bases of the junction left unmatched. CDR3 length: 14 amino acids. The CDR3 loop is CASSPGTGCHGYTF. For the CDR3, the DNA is TGTGCCAGCAGCCCGGGGACAGGGTGTCATGGCTACACCTTC. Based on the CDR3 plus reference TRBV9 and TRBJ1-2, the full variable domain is DSGVTQTPKHLITATGQRVTLRCSPRSGDLSVYWYQQSLDQGLQFLIQYYNGEERAKGNILERFSAQQFPDLHSELNLSSLELGDSALYFCASSPGTGCHGYTFGSGTRLTVV.

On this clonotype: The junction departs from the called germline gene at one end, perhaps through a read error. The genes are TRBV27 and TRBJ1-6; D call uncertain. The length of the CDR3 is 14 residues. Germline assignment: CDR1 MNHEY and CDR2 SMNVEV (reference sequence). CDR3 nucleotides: TGTGTCAGCAGGCCGGACTCCTATAATTCACCCCTCCACTTT. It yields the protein CVSRPDSYNSPLHF.

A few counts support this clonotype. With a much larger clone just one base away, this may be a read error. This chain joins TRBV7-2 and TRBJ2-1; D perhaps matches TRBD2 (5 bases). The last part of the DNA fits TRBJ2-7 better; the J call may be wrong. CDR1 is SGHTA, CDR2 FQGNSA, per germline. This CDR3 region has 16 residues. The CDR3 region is CASSLDLGSSYNEQYF. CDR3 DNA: TGTGCCAGCAGCTTAGATCTGGGGAGCTCCTACAATGAGCAGTACTTC.

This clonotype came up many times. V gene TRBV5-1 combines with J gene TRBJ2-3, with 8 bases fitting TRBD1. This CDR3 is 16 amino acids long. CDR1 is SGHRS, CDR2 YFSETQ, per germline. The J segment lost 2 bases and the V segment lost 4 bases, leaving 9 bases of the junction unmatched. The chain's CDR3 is CASSLGQGRVTDTQYF. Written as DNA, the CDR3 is TGCGCCAGCAGCCTAGGACAGGGTAGGGTCACAGATACGCAGTATTTT.

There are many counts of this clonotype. CDR3 amino acids: CASSQEASGGAVETQYF. The DNA for the CDR3 is TGTGCCAGCAGCCAAGAGGCTAGCGGGGGGGCCGTGGAGACCCAGTACTTC. The chain employs TRBV4-2 and TRBJ2-5, with TRBD2 matching over 12 bases. This CDR3 spans 17 amino acids. J lost 5 bases, V lost 0 bases, and 7 bases had no gene match. Per germline, CDR1 LGHNA and CDR2 YNFKEQ.

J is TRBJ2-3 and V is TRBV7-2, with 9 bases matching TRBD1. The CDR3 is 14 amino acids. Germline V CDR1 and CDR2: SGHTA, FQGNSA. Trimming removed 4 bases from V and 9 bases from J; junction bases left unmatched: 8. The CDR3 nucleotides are TGTGCCAGCAGCTCACAGGGGGCAGCTGAGACGCAGTATTTT. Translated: CASSSQGAAETQYF.

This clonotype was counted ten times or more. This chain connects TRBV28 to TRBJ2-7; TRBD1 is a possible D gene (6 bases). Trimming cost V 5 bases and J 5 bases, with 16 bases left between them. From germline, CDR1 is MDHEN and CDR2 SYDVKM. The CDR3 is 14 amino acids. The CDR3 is CASSTRQVVNEQYF. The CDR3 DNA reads TGTGCCAGCAGTACAAGACAGGTAGTGAACGAGCAGTACTTC.

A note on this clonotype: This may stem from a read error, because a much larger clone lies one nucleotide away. DNA of the CDR3: TGTGCCAGCAGCTTGCCGACAGGGTGGTCCTACAATGAGCAGTACTTC. Translating it yields CASSLPTGWSYNEQYF. This chain connects TRBV5-6 to TRBJ2-1, with 7 bases identical to TRBD1. The DNA end is more similar to TRBJ2-7, so the J call may be wrong. Germline assignment: CDR1 SGHDT and CDR2 YYEEEE. The CDR3 loop spans 16 amino acids.

The CDR3 protein is CASSQDRFRGRSQGQPQHF. The CDR3 region has the DNA TGCGCCAGCAGCCAAGACAGGTTCAGGGGACGTAGTCAGGGTCAGCCCCAGCATTTT. V usage is TRBV4-1 and J usage is TRBJ1-5, with D maybe TRBD1 (6 bases). CDR3 length: 19 amino acids. Trimming took off 0 bases at V and 6 bases at J, with 24 bases between the two ends. Germline-derived CDR1 and CDR2 are MGHRA and YSYEKL.

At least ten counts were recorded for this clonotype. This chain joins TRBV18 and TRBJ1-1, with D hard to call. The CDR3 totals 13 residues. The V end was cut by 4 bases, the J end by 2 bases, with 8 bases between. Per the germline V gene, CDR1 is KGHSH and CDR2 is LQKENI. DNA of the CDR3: TGTGCCAGCTCACTAAACGACAACACTGAAGCTTTCTTT. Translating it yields CASSLNDNTEAFF.

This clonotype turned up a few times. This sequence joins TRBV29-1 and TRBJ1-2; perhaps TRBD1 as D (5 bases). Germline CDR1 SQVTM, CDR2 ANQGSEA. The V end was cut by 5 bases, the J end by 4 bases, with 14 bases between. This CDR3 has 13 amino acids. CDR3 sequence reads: CSVRLREGYGYTF. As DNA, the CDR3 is TGCAGCGTTAGACTCAGGGAGGGCTATGGCTACACCTTC.

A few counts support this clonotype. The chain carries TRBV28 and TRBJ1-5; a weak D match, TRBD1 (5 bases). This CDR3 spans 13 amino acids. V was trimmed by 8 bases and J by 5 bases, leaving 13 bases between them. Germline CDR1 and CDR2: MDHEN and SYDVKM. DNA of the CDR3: TGTGCCAGCTCGGGGGATCCAGATCAGCCCCAGCATTTT. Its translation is CASSGDPDQPQHF.

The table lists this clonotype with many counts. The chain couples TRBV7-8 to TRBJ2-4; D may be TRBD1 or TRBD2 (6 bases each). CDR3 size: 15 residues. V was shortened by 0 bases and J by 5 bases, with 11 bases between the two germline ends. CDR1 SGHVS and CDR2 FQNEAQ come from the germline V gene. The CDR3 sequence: CASSLAWGAENIQYF. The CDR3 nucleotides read TGTGCCAGCAGCTTAGCGTGGGGGGCCGAAAACATTCAGTACTTC.

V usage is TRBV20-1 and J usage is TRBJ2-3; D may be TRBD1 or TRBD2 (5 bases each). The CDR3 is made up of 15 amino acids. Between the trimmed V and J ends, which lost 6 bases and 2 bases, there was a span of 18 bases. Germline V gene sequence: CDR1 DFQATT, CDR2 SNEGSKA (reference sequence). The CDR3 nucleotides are TGCAGTGCCCTAGGATCCAGGGAGAACACAGATACGCAGTATTTT. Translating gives CSALGSRENTDTQYF.